Each of the 24 T cell receptor beta chains below was sequenced from the same sample in a study of blood T cell repertoires in COVID-19. Profiling relied on immunoSEQ multiplex PCR, and the TCRdb table lists in-frame clones only, not all of them. The repertoire holds under 400,000 clones, around 85% seen once, with around 4% in the top ten. The material sequenced was PBMCs or T cells enriched from blood (not recorded which). These receptors were taken from a woman aged 40 to 50 with acute COVID-19.

The chain has TRBV9 and TRBJ1-4; D is perhaps TRBD1 (5 bases). Germline values: CDR1 SGDLS, CDR2 YYNGEE. This CDR3 spans 15 amino acids. Trimming removed 0 bases from V and 4 bases from J, with 10 bases in between. The CDR3 spells CASSVGGRDNEKLFF. The CDR3, as DNA: TGTGCCAGCAGCGTAGGGGGCAGGGATAATGAAAAACTGTTTTTT. The full variable domain, rest sourced from reference TRBV9 and TRBJ1-4, is DSGVTQTPKHLITATGQRVTLRCSPRSGDLSVYWYQQSLDQGLQFLIQYYNGEERAKGNILERFSAQQFPDLHSELNLSSLELGDSALYFCASSVGGRDNEKLFFGSGTQLSVL.

V and J are TRBV19 and TRBJ2-1; D possibly corresponds to TRBD1 (5 bases). This CDR3 comprises 15 residues. Trimming removed 3 bases from V and 7 bases from J, with 16 bases in between. The germline gives CDR1 LNHDA, CDR2 SQIVND (reference sequence). The CDR3: CASSIPRQGFNEQFF. CDR3 coding DNA: TGTGCCAGTAGTATCCCCCGGCAGGGCTTTAATGAGCAGTTCTTC.

The chain uses TRBV3-1 (or the pseudogene TRBV3-2) and TRBJ1-2; D is perhaps TRBD1 (6 bases). The CDR3 has 16 residues. The germline gives CDR1 LGHDT, CDR2 YNNKEL (reference sequence). V lost 0 bases to trimming and J lost 4 bases, with 15 bases between them. The CDR3 nucleotides are TGTGCCAGCAGCCAAGAATCAGGGGCCCCCATCTATGGCTACACCTTC. Its protein is CASSQESGAPIYGYTF.

The chain joins TRBV15 to TRBJ2-7; 12 positions match TRBD2. The CDR3 sequence is 17 residues long. J gave up 4 bases and V 5 bases, and 12 bases lay outside the gene matches. Germline CDR1 LNHNV, CDR2 YYDKDF (reference sequence). CDR3 sequence: CATSRGTSGRTGYEQYF. The DNA of the CDR3 is TGTGCCACCAGCCGAGGAACTAGCGGGAGGACCGGGTACGAGCAGTACTTC.

This chain uses TRBV2 with TRBJ2-5; TRBD1 aligns across 11 bases. This CDR3 has 15 residues. J was trimmed by 5 bases and V by 6 bases; bases with no gene match: 8. Germline V CDR1 and CDR2: SNHLY, FYNNEI. The CDR3 nucleotides read TGTGCCAGCAGGACAGGGACAGGGGGTGTGGAGACCCAGTACTTC. This encodes CASRTGTGGVETQYF.

V is TRBV19 and J is TRBJ1-1, with TRBD1 as a possible D gene (5 bases). The CDR3 loop spans 13 amino acids. Germline V gene lookup returns CDR1 LNHDA and CDR2 SQIVND (reference sequence). Trimming took off 6 bases at V and 1 base at J, with 9 bases between the two ends. The CDR3 sequence: CASSWTKNTEAFF. For the CDR3, the DNA is TGTGCCAGTAGCTGGACAAAGAACACTGAAGCTTTCTTT.

This sequence joins TRBV6-2 or TRBV6-3 and TRBJ1-5; D gene ambiguous. The germline V and J ends were trimmed by 0 bases and 4 bases, with 7 bases remaining between them. Germline-derived CDR1 and CDR2 are MNHEY and SVGEGT. The CDR3 is made up of 14 amino acids. The DNA for the CDR3 is TGTGCCAGCAGTTACTCGGAACTAAATCAGCCCCAGCATTTT. It is translated as CASSYSELNQPQHF.

This clone was counted a single time. The chain recombines TRBV6-5 with TRBJ1-2; D perhaps matches TRBD1 (5 bases). The CDR3 totals 13 residues. The germline V and J ends were trimmed by 4 bases and 4 bases, with 10 bases remaining between them. CDR1 and CDR2 (germline): MNHEY, SVGAGI. The DNA of the CDR3 is TGTGCCAGCAGTTCCAGGGAAGGCTATGGCTACACCTTC. Translating gives CASSSREGYGYTF.

The genes are TRBV5-1 and TRBJ1-3; tentatively, D is TRBD1 (5 bases). The germline V gene has CDR1 SGHRS and CDR2 YFSETQ. The CDR3 sequence is 13 residues long. The germline V and J ends were trimmed by 4 bases and 4 bases, with 9 bases remaining between them. The CDR3 DNA reads as TGCGCCAGCAGCAGGGGCGTGGGAAACACCATATATTTT. It yields the protein CASSRGVGNTIYF.

This clone turned up a few times. The chain has TRBV7-2 and TRBJ2-6; D uncertain. V dropped 3 bases and J dropped 1 base, with 10 bases sitting between them. The CDR3 spans 16 residues. Germline V gene lookup returns CDR1 SGHTA and CDR2 FQGNSA. The CDR3 DNA is TGTGCCAGCAGCTTCGTTTCCTTGTCTGGGGCCAACGTCCTGACTTTC. It codes for CASSFVSLSGANVLTF.

This rearrangement joins TRBV2 to TRBJ2-4, with 14 bases aligning to TRBD2. This CDR3 contains 15 residues. V was pared by 7 bases and J by 6 bases, with 5 bases of the junction left unmatched. Germline CDR1 is SNHLY and CDR2 is FYNNEI. CDR3: CASNAGTSGGNIQYF. The CDR3 nucleotides read TGTGCCAGCAATGCTGGGACTAGCGGGGGAAACATTCAGTACTTC.

The chain has TRBV6-1 and TRBJ2-2, with a weak D call TRBD2 (6 bases). There are 15 residues in the CDR3. Germline V gene data show CDR1 as MNHNS and CDR2 as SASEGT. The V end lost 2 bases, the J end lost 0 bases, and 7 bases lay between the germline ends. CDR3 in DNA: TGTGCCAGCAGTGAATGGGGGGCGAACACCGGGGAGCTGTTTTTT. This encodes CASSEWGANTGELFF.

The chain recombines TRBV9 with TRBJ1-5; tentative D call: TRBD1 (6 bases). The CDR3 runs to 15 residues. V was cut by 5 bases and J by 7 bases, with 19 bases left in between. Germline V gene lookup returns CDR1 SGDLS and CDR2 YYNGEE. The CDR3 DNA follows: TGTGCCAGCAGTTCACAGGGTGGGGATGGCCAGCCCCAGCATTTT. It codes for CASSSQGGDGQPQHF.

CDR3 loop: CASSLWADSNTGELFF. DNA for the CDR3: TGTGCCAGCAGTTTATGGGCGGACTCGAACACCGGGGAGCTGTTTTTT. The V gene is TRBV27, the J gene TRBJ2-2, with D maybe TRBD2 (5 bases). The CDR3 loop spans 16 amino acids. Germline values: CDR1 MNHEY, CDR2 SMNVEV (reference sequence). V was shortened by 1 base and J by 0 bases, with 9 bases between the two germline ends.

This chain links TRBV12-5 with TRBJ1-5, with 8 bases matching TRBD1. This CDR3 spans 13 amino acids. The germline gives CDR1 LGHNT, CDR2 FRNRAP. The ends lost 7 bases at V and 5 bases at J; junction bases unmatched: 4. CDR3 loop: CASAVDRDQPQHF. CDR3 coding DNA: TGTGCTAGTGCCGTGGACAGGGATCAGCCCCAGCATTTT.

This clone was recorded a few times. The chain combines TRBV3-1 (or the pseudogene TRBV3-2) with TRBJ1-1; TRBD1 matches 8 bases. CDR1 LGHDT and CDR2 YNNKEL come from the germline V gene (reference sequence). The CDR3 is 15 residues long. V lost 3 bases and J lost 4; bases outside the gene matches: 7. CDR3 DNA sequence: TGTGCCAGCAGCCAGCTCGGACAGGGTAGCACTGAAGCTTTCTTT. Translating gives CASSQLGQGSTEAFF.

This clone appeared once. CDR3 nucleotides: TGTGCCAGCAGCGTAGAACTAGCGGGCACCGGGGAGCTGTTTTTT. This sequence encodes CASSVELAGTGELFF. The chain joins TRBV9 to TRBJ2-2, with TRBD2 matching 9 bases. J gave up 4 bases and V 0 bases, and 1 base lay outside the gene matches. CDR3 size: 15 residues. Germline lookup yields CDR1 SGDLS and CDR2 YYNGEE.

The chain combines TRBV6-5 with TRBJ2-3; possibly TRBD1 for D (5 bases). The CDR3 spans 14 residues. The V gene lost 3 bases and the J gene lost 2 bases, with 9 bases spanning the gap. The germline V gene encodes CDR1 MNHEY and CDR2 SVGAGI. CDR3 loop: CASSYGAVTDTQYF. CDR3 bases: TGTGCCAGCAGTTATGGGGCCGTCACAGATACGCAGTATTTT.

This chain connects TRBV9 to TRBJ1-2; maybe TRBD1 (5 bases). The CDR3 totals 14 residues. The germline V gene encodes CDR1 SGDLS and CDR2 YYNGEE. The ends were cut back, 0 bases at V and 9 bases at J, with 15 bases in the middle. CDR3 nucleotide sequence: TGTGCCAGCAGCGTAGATCCCGTTGGGGCCCGCTACACCTTC. This codes for CASSVDPVGARYTF.

This chain links TRBV28 with TRBJ1-5; no clear D. Trimming took off 6 bases at V and 8 bases at J, with 14 bases between the two ends. CDR1 is MDHEN, CDR2 SYDVKM, per germline. The CDR3 extends over 13 amino acids. The CDR3 coding sequence is TGTGCCAGCAGGAACGAGGGTATGGAGCCCCAGCATTTT. Amino acid sequence: CASRNEGMEPQHF. Combining the CDR3 with reference TRBV28 and TRBJ1-5 gives the whole variable domain DVKVTQSSRYLVKRTGEKVFLECVQDMDHENMFWYRQDPGLGLRLIYFSYDVKMKEKGDIPEGYSVSREKKERFSLILESASTNQTSMYLCASRNEGMEPQHFGDGTRLSIL.

The chain couples TRBV18 to TRBJ2-2; 12 bases match TRBD2. V lost 3 bases to trimming and J lost 3 bases; unmatched junction nucleotides: 11. Germline lookup yields CDR1 KGHSH and CDR2 LQKENI. The CDR3 runs 19 residues. The CDR3 DNA reads as TGTGCCAGCTCACCCAGGCTAGCGGGAGGGCCCTCCGACACCGGGGAGCTGTTTTTT. It translates to CASSPRLAGGPSDTGELFF.

The rearrangement joins TRBV6-5 to TRBJ2-1; no definite D call. CDR3 length equals 15 residues. V was trimmed by 0 bases and J by 4 bases, leaving 10 bases between them. CDR1 MNHEY and CDR2 SVGAGI come from the germline V gene. The CDR3 DNA follows: TGTGCCAGCAGTTACTCATCGCAGGTTTACAATGAGCAGTTCTTC. It translates to CASSYSSQVYNEQFF.

The chain joins TRBV5-1 to TRBJ2-1; TRBD2 matches 11 bases. Trimming took 4 bases from V and 7 from J; bases not matched to a gene: 10. The germline CDR1 and CDR2 sequences are SGHRS and YFSETQ. The length of the CDR3 is 16 residues. CDR3 residues: CASSIRTSGLSNEQFF. CDR3 bases: TGCGCCAGCAGCATAAGGACTAGCGGGCTGTCAAATGAGCAGTTCTTC.

The chain carries TRBV5-3 and TRBJ2-6; TRBD1 might be the D (6 bases). TRBV5-3 is an ORF for which the function is uncertain. This CDR3 contains 19 residues. V lost 0 bases and J lost 0, with 16 bases in between. CDR3 nucleotide sequence: TGTGCCAGAAGCTTGGATAGGTGGACAGCGCACTCTGGGGCCAACGTCCTGACTTTC. Amino acid sequence: CARSLDRWTAHSGANVLTF.